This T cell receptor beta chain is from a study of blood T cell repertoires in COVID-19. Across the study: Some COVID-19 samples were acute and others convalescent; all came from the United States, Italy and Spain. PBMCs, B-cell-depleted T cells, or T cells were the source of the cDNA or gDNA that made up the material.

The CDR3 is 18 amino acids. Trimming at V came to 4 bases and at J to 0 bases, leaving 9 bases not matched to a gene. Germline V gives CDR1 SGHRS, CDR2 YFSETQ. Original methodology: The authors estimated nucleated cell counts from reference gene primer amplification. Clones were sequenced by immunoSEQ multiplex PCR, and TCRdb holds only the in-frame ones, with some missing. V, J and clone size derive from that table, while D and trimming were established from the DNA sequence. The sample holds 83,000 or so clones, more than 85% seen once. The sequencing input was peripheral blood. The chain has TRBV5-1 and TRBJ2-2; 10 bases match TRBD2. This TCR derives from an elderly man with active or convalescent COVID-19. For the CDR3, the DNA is TGCGCCAGCAGCCCACCGATAGCGGGAGGCGCGAACACCGGGGAGCTGTTTTTT. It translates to CASSPPIAGGANTGELFF.